Listed below are T cell receptor beta chains from one sample, sequenced in a study of cytomegalovirus exposure and HLA in healthy donors. The method was immunoSEQ multiplex PCR; TCRdb's version includes in-frame clones alone and lacks a portion of them. The table includes approximately 150,000 clones, roughly 81% detected once. The specimen sequenced was PBMCs. The source is a girl between 10 and 17 years old in good health and CMV-seropositive. Both conserved end residues are part of each CDR3. The D gene is left open where the match is weak. A row's size may be missing; if present it is once, few, many or a size class.

j_call | d_call | v_call | clone_size | cdr3_aa | cdr3_nt
TRBJ2-7 | - | TRBV5-1 | - | CASSLYRDFSYEQYF | TGCGCCAGCAGCTTATACCGGGACTTCTCCTACGAGCAGTACTTC
TRBJ2-3 | TRBD1 | TRBV10-3 | - | CAIRPDPGQGSTDTQYF | TGTGCCATCAGGCCAGACCCGGGACAGGGGAGCACAGATACGCAGTATTTT
TRBJ1-1 | TRBD1 | TRBV28 | - | CASSPGDRITEAFF | TGTGCCAGCAGTCCCGGGGACAGGATAACTGAAGCTTTCTTT
TRBJ2-7 | TRBD1 | TRBV4-1 | - | CASSQGTGQFTRPYEQYF | TGCGCCAGCAGCCAAGGGACAGGCCAATTCACGAGGCCCTACGAGCAGTACTTC
TRBJ1-4 | TRBD1 | TRBV5-1 | - | CASKIGQENEKLFF | TGCGCCAGCAAAATAGGACAGGAAAATGAAAAACTGTTTTTT
TRBJ1-6 | - | TRBV5-1 | once | CASSYSGGANSPLHF | TGCGCCAGCAGCTACTCGGGAGGGGCTAATTCACCCCTCCACTTT
TRBJ2-1 | TRBD2 | TRBV7-9 | - | CASSSQGASGGNEQFF | TGTGCCAGCAGCTCCCAAGGGGCCTCGGGGGGCAATGAGCAGTTCTTC
TRBJ2-5 | TRBD1 | TRBV13 | - | CASRNRGEETQYF | TGTGCCAGCAGAAACAGGGGGGAAGAGACCCAGTACTTC
TRBJ1-5 | - | TRBV10-3 | - | CASRRASNQPQHF | TGTGCCTCCCGTCGAGCTAGCAATCAGCCCCAGCATTTT
TRBJ2-7 | TRBD1 | TRBV11-2 | - | CASSLLLDRGGEQYF | TGTGCCAGCAGCTTATTACTCGACAGGGGTGGTGAGCAGTACTTC
TRBJ1-1 | - | TRBV6-1 | - | CASSEALGQGHTEAFF | TGTGCCAGCAGTGAAGCGCTCGGGCAGGGTCACACTGAAGCTTTCTTT
TRBJ1-2 | TRBD1 | TRBV7-9 | - | CASSTVQGALDYGYTF | TGTGCCAGCAGCACAGTCCAGGGGGCTTTAGACTATGGCTACACCTTC
TRBJ1-6 | - | TRBV21-1 | - | CASSKGGGGRGTYNSPLHF | TGTGCCAGCAGCAAAGGTGGCGGGGGCAGGGGAACCTATAATTCACCCCTCCACTTT
TRBJ1-1 | - | TRBV7-9 | - | CASSLEGRRTEAFF | TGTGCCAGCAGCTTAGAGGGGAGGAGAACTGAAGCTTTCTTT
TRBJ1-2 | TRBD1 | TRBV6-6 | - | CASTGNLGDRGGYTF | TGTGCCAGCACCGGAAATTTGGGGGACAGGGGTGGCTACACCTTC
TRBJ1-1 | TRBD1 | TRBV6-1 | - | CASSEMTGGSEAFF | TGTGCCAGCAGTGAGATGACAGGGGGTTCTGAAGCTTTCTTT
TRBJ2-7 | - | TRBV7-9 | - | CASSARAVSKQYF | TGTGCCAGCAGCGCGAGGGCGGTGAGCAAGCAGTACTTC
TRBJ2-3 | - | TRBV9 | - | CASSVGGSTDTQYF | TGTGCCAGCAGCGTAGGCGGGAGCACAGATACGCAGTATTTT
TRBJ1-2 | - | TRBV5-1 | - | CASSLVSGSGYTF | TGCGCCAGCAGCTTGGTGTCAGGGTCTGGCTACACCTTC
TRBJ1-3 | - | TRBV13 | once | CASSLSWGGINSGNTIYF | TGTGCCAGCAGCCTCTCGTGGGGGGGAATAAACTCTGGAAACACCATATATTTT
TRBJ1-5 | TRBD1 | TRBV9 | - | CASSGGQGGGPQHF | TGTGCCAGCAGCGGAGGACAGGGTGGAGGGCCCCAGCATTTT
TRBJ1-3 | - | TRBV7-6 | - | CASSLEAGSGNTIYF | TGTGCCAGCAGCTTAGAAGCAGGTTCTGGAAACACCATATATTTT
TRBJ2-4 | TRBD1 | TRBV6-1 | - | CASSEATGTGHNIQYF | TGTGCCAGCAGTGAAGCGACCGGGACAGGGCACAACATTCAGTACTTC
TRBJ1-5 | TRBD1 | TRBV5-6 | - | CASSFYRGVGNQPQHF | TGTGCCAGCAGCTTTTACAGGGGTGTAGGCAATCAGCCCCAGCATTTT
TRBJ1-5 | - | TRBV9 | once | CASSVGQDSNQPQHF | TGTGCCAGCAGCGTAGGGCAGGATAGCAATCAGCCCCAGCATTTT
TRBJ1-5 | - | TRBV19 | once | CASSISWGASNQPQHF | TGTGCCAGTAGTATATCCTGGGGAGCCAGCAATCAGCCCCAGCATTTT
TRBJ1-2 | - | TRBV5-4 | once | CASSSSANYGYTF | TGTGCCAGCTCTTCCAGTGCTAACTATGGCTACACCTTC
TRBJ2-1 | TRBD2 | TRBV11-3 | - | CASSLILAGNEQFF | TGTGCCAGCAGCTTAATACTAGCGGGGAATGAGCAGTTCTTC
TRBJ1-3 | - | TRBV6-5 | - | CASISGNTIYF | TGTGCCAGCATAAGCGGAAACACCATATATTTT
TRBJ2-3 | TRBD2 | TRBV6-1 | - | CASSAASGAYF | TGTGCCAGCAGTGCAGCTAGCGGGGCGTATTTT
TRBJ2-7 | - | TRBV27 | - | CASKTGTLGGEQYF | TGTGCCAGTAAAACCGGGACGTTGGGAGGTGAGCAGTACTTC
TRBJ1-2 | - | TRBV5-1 | - | CASSLGGAPGGYTF | TGCGCCAGCAGCTTGGGGGGCGCCCCGGGTGGCTACACCTTC
TRBJ1-4 | - | TRBV7-9 | - | CASSTLKGRANEKLFF | TGTGCCAGCAGCACCTTGAAAGGTCGGGCTAATGAAAAACTGTTTTTT
TRBJ2-1 | TRBD1 | TRBV4-1 | - | CASSQTTGGNEQFF | TGCGCCAGCAGCCAAACGACAGGGGGCAATGAGCAGTTCTTC
TRBJ1-4 | - | TRBV10-3 | - | CAISGPDVPEGGEKLFF | TGTGCCATCAGTGGGCCCGACGTCCCGGAGGGTGGTGAAAAACTGTTTTTT
TRBJ1-1 | TRBD1 | TRBV9 | - | CASSGPRQGVNTEAFF | TGTGCCAGCAGCGGCCCTCGACAGGGTGTGAACACTGAAGCTTTCTTT
TRBJ1-1 | - | TRBV5-1 | - | CASSGQLNTEAFF | TGCGCCAGCAGTGGACAGTTGAACACTGAAGCTTTCTTT
TRBJ2-7 | TRBD2 | TRBV6-6 | - | CASSSQLAGVQSEQYF | TGTGCCAGCAGTTCGCAACTAGCGGGGGTCCAGAGTGAGCAGTACTTC
TRBJ2-1 | TRBD2 | TRBV7-2 | - | CASSDYGTSVYNEQFF | TGTGCCAGCAGCGACTACGGGACTAGCGTCTACAATGAGCAGTTCTTC
TRBJ1-2 | TRBD1 | TRBV30 | - | CAWSVRGRDGYTF | TGTGCCTGGAGTGTCAGGGGGCGGGATGGCTACACCTTC
TRBJ1-1 | - | TRBV29-1 | - | CSVDPRSSNTEAFF | TGCAGCGTTGACCCCCGGTCGTCGAACACTGAAGCTTTCTTT
TRBJ1-2 | TRBD1 | TRBV30 | - | CAWRATGGDGYTF | TGTGCCTGGAGGGCTACAGGGGGCGATGGCTACACCTTC
TRBJ2-7 | TRBD2 | TRBV6-1 | - | CASSERDSGGRPYF | TGTGCCAGCAGTGAACGGGATAGCGGGGGCCGTCCCTACTTC
TRBJ1-4 | - | TRBV28 | - | CASRPRVSDKLFF | TGTGCCAGCAGACCGCGGGTCTCTGACAAACTGTTTTTT
TRBJ1-2 | TRBD1 | TRBV2 | - | CASSEKGAGGNYGYTF | TGTGCCAGCAGTGAAAAAGGGGCAGGGGGCAACTATGGCTACACCTTC
TRBJ2-2 | TRBD2 | TRBV9 | - | CASSVDPSGDYTGEPFF | TGTGCCAGCAGCGTAGACCCTAGCGGGGACTACACCGGGGAGCCGTTTTTT
TRBJ1-5 | TRBD1 | TRBV5-4 | - | CASSSSRTGLSNQPQHF | TGTGCCAGCAGCTCGTCACGGACAGGGCTTAGCAATCAGCCCCAGCATTTT
TRBJ1-1 | - | TRBV7-6 | - | CASSLADPGRYEAFF | TGTGCCAGCAGCTTAGCGGATCCGGGAAGATATGAAGCTTTCTTT